The next 5 T cell receptor beta chains were all read from a single sample in a study of blood T cells in healthy people across ages. Alongside a J-beta primer mix, a sample-barcoded 5' primer served in a second PCR lasting about 6 to 12 cycles. Each CDR3 protein gets one entry after TCRdb re-called the 5' RACE reads with MiXCR. The sample shows over 1,500,000 distinct CDR3 sequences, roughly two fifths of them seen only once. Sequenced input: blood. These receptors came from a human donor in good health.

The CDR3 here is CASSLARGTTPRETQYF. As DNA, the CDR3 is TGTGCCAGCAGCTTAGCGCGGGGGACTACCCCACGGGAGACCCAGTACTTC. The chain joins TRBV7-8 to TRBJ2-5, with TRBD2 matching over 7 bases. This CDR3 is 17 amino acids long. Germline V gene lookup returns CDR1 SGHVS and CDR2 FQNEAQ. Germline trimming cut 0 bases from V and 5 bases from J; bases unmatched to any gene: 12.

This clonotype showed up just a few times. This chain uses TRBV29-1 with TRBJ2-1; no definite D call. Germline CDR1 reads SQVTM; CDR2 reads ANQGSEA. This CDR3 is built from 11 residues. V was cut by 6 bases and J by 6 bases, with 9 bases left in between. CDR3 nucleotide sequence: TGCAGCGTCGAACCTTTCAATGAGCAGTTCTTC. Protein product: CSVEPFNEQFF.

The table lists this clonotype with a few counts. This sequence joins TRBV5-1 and TRBJ1-1, with D possibly matching TRBD1 (6 bases). CDR3 length: 13 amino acids. V lost 6 bases, J lost 0 bases, and 9 bases lay in between. The germline gives CDR1 SGHRS, CDR2 YFSETQ. The CDR3 region has the DNA TGCGCCAGCAAACAGGGCTTGAACACTGAAGCTTTCTTT. Protein product: CASKQGLNTEAFF.

This rearrangement joins TRBV28 to TRBJ2-3, with D uncertain. CDR1 and CDR2 (germline): MDHEN, SYDVKM. Trimming stripped 8 bases from V and 5 bases from J, with 20 bases between. The CDR3 extends over 15 amino acids. The DNA for the CDR3 is TGTGCCAGCCATACGGTAGGGTTTTCCGGAGATACGCAGTATTTT. Translation: CASHTVGFSGDTQYF.

This chain links TRBV28 with TRBJ2-5; a possible D gene is TRBD1 (5 bases). This CDR3 has 15 amino acids. Germline values: CDR1 MDHEN, CDR2 SYDVKM. V lost 3 bases to trimming and J lost 0 bases, with 11 bases between them. CDR3 residues: CASSFSRTNQETQYF. DNA for the CDR3: TGTGCCAGCAGTTTCAGCAGGACAAACCAAGAGACCCAGTACTTC. The variable domain in full, with the rest retrieved from reference TRBV28 and TRBJ2-5, is DVKVTQSSRYLVKRTGEKVFLECVQDMDHENMFWYRQDPGLGLRLIYFSYDVKMKEKGDIPEGYSVSREKKERFSLILESASTNQTSMYLCASSFSRTNQETQYFGPGTRLLVL.